Listed below are T cell receptor beta chains from one sample, sequenced in a study of shared clonotypes between healthy human individuals. Here immunoSEQ multiplex PCR was the method, and the copy in TCRdb shows in-frame clones only, minus some. The profile shows some 2,100,000 clones, 93% of them singletons. The source material was naive CD8+ T cells from PBMCs. The receptor source for this set is a man aged 18 to 30 in good health. Some clones in this sample may be carry-over from other donors' samples. Both conserved end residues are part of each CDR3. D genes are given only for firm matches. The listing skips clone size in some rows; elsewhere it reads once, few, many or a size class.

d_call	j_call	cdr3_length	clone_size	v_call	cdr3_nt	cdr3_aa
-	TRBJ2-3	11	-	TRBV28	TGTGCCACCGGGACCCCGGGTACGCAGTATTTT	CATGTPGTQYF
-	TRBJ1-1	15	-	TRBV5-1	TGCGCCAGCAGCCAAACCCGGGAGGTGAACACTGAAGCTTTCTTT	CASSQTREVNTEAFF
TRBD2	TRBJ2-1	15	-	TRBV28	TGTGCCAGCAGGACCGGCCCCGCACTAGCGATAGAGCAGTTCTTC	CASRTGPALAIEQFF
-	TRBJ1-2	14	-	TRBV27	TGTGCCAGCAGGGCCGACGGGGGCGCGCCTGGCTACACCTTC	CASRADGGAPGYTF
TRBD1	TRBJ1-1	14	once	TRBV27	TGTGCCAGCAGTTTCACAGGGGGAAACACTGAAGCTTTCTTT	CASSFTGGNTEAFF
-	TRBJ2-2	16	-	TRBV7-2	TGTGCCAGCAGCCCCAGGGGGGGCGAGAACACCGGGGAGCTGTTTTTT	CASSPRGGENTGELFF
-	TRBJ2-7	16	-	TRBV27	TGTGCCAGCAGTTTTGGTCCCTTTTCTGGGCGCCCCGAGCAGTACTTC	CASSFGPFSGRPEQYF
-	TRBJ1-3	19	-	TRBV4-3	TGCGCCAGCAGCCAAGAACCGACTTCTTCAGGGTATCTTGGAAACACCATATATTTT	CASSQEPTSSGYLGNTIYF
-	TRBJ2-1	16	-	TRBV2	TGTGCCAGCAATTTCGGGACTCCTCAGGGGCCCAATGAGCAGTTCTTC	CASNFGTPQGPNEQFF
-	TRBJ1-1	13	-	TRBV27	TGTGCCAGCAGTCCATATCCGAACACTGAAGCTTTCTTT	CASSPYPNTEAFF
-	TRBJ1-5	13	-	TRBV28	TGTGCCAGCAGTTTATTCCCTAATCAGCCCCAGCATTTT	CASSLFPNQPQHF
-	TRBJ2-6	15	-	TRBV9	TGTGCCAGCAGCATGCCGGTGACTGGGGCCAACGTCCTGACTTTC	CASSMPVTGANVLTF
TRBD2	TRBJ2-2	19	-	TRBV7-9	TGTGCCAGCAGCCCCCGGTCGACTAGCGGGAGGGCCTACACCGGGGAGCTGTTTTTT	CASSPRSTSGRAYTGELFF
-	TRBJ1-5	14	-	TRBV9	TGTGCCAGCAGCGTTCAGGGTAACAATCAGCCCCAGCATTTT	CASSVQGNNQPQHF
TRBD2	TRBJ2-2	16	-	TRBV2	TGTGCCATGGGGTCCGGACTAGCGGGAGCGTCCGGGGAGCTGTTTTTT	CAMGSGLAGASGELFF
TRBD2	TRBJ2-3	16	once	TRBV14	TGTGCCAGCAGCCAAGTAGAGCGGGGTCCCACAGATACGCAGTATTTT	CASSQVERGPTDTQYF
-	TRBJ2-7	14	-	TRBV4-3	TGCGCCAGCAGCCAAGGTAAGGGGCCCTACGAGCAGTACTTC	CASSQGKGPYEQYF
-	TRBJ1-2	14	-	TRBV27	TGTGCCAGCAGTTTAAACCCGAATTACTATGGCTACACCTTC	CASSLNPNYYGYTF
-	TRBJ1-1	14	-	TRBV2	TGTGCCAGCAGTGAATACAGGGTGGGCACTGAAGCTTTCTTT	CASSEYRVGTEAFF
TRBD1	TRBJ2-2	15	once	TRBV9	TGTGCCAGCAGCGTAGCTACAGGGGTCACCGGGGAGCTGTTTTTT	CASSVATGVTGELFF
-	TRBJ2-7	12	-	TRBV7-9	TGTGCCAGCAGCTTACGGGGTGGCGAGCAGTACTTC	CASSLRGGEQYF
TRBD2	TRBJ2-7	13	-	TRBV27	TGTGCCAGCAGGGAGCGGGGGAACTACGAGCAGTACTTC	CASRERGNYEQYF
-	TRBJ2-7	13	-	TRBV7-9	TGTGCCAGCAGCTGGGACCGATCGTACGAGCAGTACTTC	CASSWDRSYEQYF
TRBD1	TRBJ1-5	14	-	TRBV2	TGTGCCAGCACCCCGGGACAGGGAAATCAGCCCCAGCATTTT	CASTPGQGNQPQHF
-	TRBJ2-7	17	-	TRBV27	TGTGCCAGCAGTACATACACGGGACTGCCCTTCTCCTACGAGCAGTACTTC	CASSTYTGLPFSYEQYF
-	TRBJ1-1	18	-	TRBV4-1	TGCGCCAGCAGCCAAGATCTCTTGAGGATTGGCGTGAACACTGAAGCTTTCTTT	CASSQDLLRIGVNTEAFF
-	TRBJ1-1	15	-	TRBV7-9	TGTGCCAGCAGCTTAGTATCATATGGGGGTGCTGAAGCTTTCTTT	CASSLVSYGGAEAFF
-	TRBJ2-1	15	once	TRBV7-3	TGTGCCAGCAGCTACAGGGAGGGGGCCTACAATGAGCAGTTCTTC	CASSYREGAYNEQFF
-	TRBJ1-1	13	-	TRBV6-5	TGTGCCAGCAGTTACTCATCGAACACTGAAGCTTTCTTT	CASSYSSNTEAFF
-	TRBJ2-5	14	once	TRBV7-2	TGTGCCAGCAGCTTAGCTTCGGATCAAGAGACCCAGTACTTC	CASSLASDQETQYF
-	TRBJ1-6	12	-	TRBV2	TGTGCCAGCGGTAATGGCAATTCACCCCTCCACTTT	CASGNGNSPLHF
-	TRBJ1-5	14	few	TRBV9	TGTGCCAGCAGCGGCGGCGGACTCAATCAGCCCCAGCATTTT	CASSGGGLNQPQHF
TRBD2	TRBJ2-2	16	-	TRBV7-9	TGTGCCAGCAGCTTATGGCGGGAGGTGAACACCGGGGAGCTGTTTTTT	CASSLWREVNTGELFF
-	TRBJ2-7	13	-	TRBV28	TGTGCCAGCAGTACCCGTTGGGCCTACGAGCAGTACTTC	CASSTRWAYEQYF
-	TRBJ1-1	16	few	TRBV10-1	TGCGCCAGCAGTGAGGGACCGGGACGGGAGGACACTGAAGCTTTCTTT	CASSEGPGREDTEAFF
-	TRBJ2-3	14	-	TRBV19	TGTGCCAGTAGTATAAGAACTAGCACAGATACGCAGTATTTT	CASSIRTSTDTQYF
-	TRBJ1-2	15	-	TRBV9	TGTGCCAGCAGCCCAAGGGACACCTCTAACTATGGCTACACCTTC	CASSPRDTSNYGYTF
-	TRBJ2-7	14	-	TRBV18	TGTGCCAGCTCACCACCGAGTGGGTCCTACGAGCAGTACTTC	CASSPPSGSYEQYF
-	TRBJ2-7	10	few	TRBV11-2	TGTGCCAGCAGCTTAAACGAGCAGTACTTC	CASSLNEQYF
-	TRBJ2-3	14	-	TRBV14	TGTGCCAGCAGCCCCCTCGAGTCCACAGATACGCAGTATTTT	CASSPLESTDTQYF
-	TRBJ1-5	14	-	TRBV27	TGTGCCAGCAGTTTATTAGGGGGCAATCAGCCCCAGCATTTT	CASSLLGGNQPQHF
TRBD2	TRBJ2-3	16	-	TRBV28	TGTGCCAGCAGTTTGATAGCGGGAAGATACACAGATACGCAGTATTTT	CASSLIAGRYTDTQYF
TRBD2	TRBJ2-7	16	-	TRBV11-2	TGTGCCAGCAGCTTAGATTTTGGACTAGCGGGGCCGGAGCAGTACTTC	CASSLDFGLAGPEQYF
TRBD1	TRBJ2-7	15	-	TRBV28	TGTGCCAGCAGTTTATGGGGACAGGGAGACTACGAGCAGTACTTC	CASSLWGQGDYEQYF
-	TRBJ2-1	17	-	TRBV4-1	TGCGCCAGCAGCCCCCTTCCAGGGCGGGGCGTTCACAATGAGCAGTTCTTC	CASSPLPGRGVHNEQFF
-	TRBJ1-1	11	-	TRBV6-5	TGTGCCAGCAGGAGTAACACTGAAGCTTTCTTT	CASRSNTEAFF
-	TRBJ2-1	15	-	TRBV5-8	TGTGCCAGCCCTGAAGGGGCGCGGGCCGACAATGAGCAGTTCTTC	CASPEGARADNEQFF
TRBD2	TRBJ2-3	17	-	TRBV13	TGTGCCAGCAGCTTAGGCCCTGTGGGACTAAACACAGATACGCAGTATTTT	CASSLGPVGLNTDTQYF
-	TRBJ1-4	17	-	TRBV25-1	TGTGCCAGCAGTGAAGTGGAGACAGAAGAATTTAATGAAAAACTGTTTTTT	CASSEVETEEFNEKLFF
-	TRBJ1-5	15	once	TRBV11-2	TGTGCCAGCAGCTTAGGGGCAGGGGGCAATCAGCCCCAGCATTTT	CASSLGAGGNQPQHF
-	TRBJ1-5	13	-	TRBV25-1	TGTGCCAGCAGTGAATATGGGGATCAGCCCCAGCATTTT	CASSEYGDQPQHF
TRBD1	TRBJ2-7	15	-	TRBV7-9	TGTGCCAGCAGCCCCCCGACAGGGGGTCACTACGAGCAGTACTTC	CASSPPTGGHYEQYF
-	TRBJ2-1	12	-	TRBV10-1	TGCGCCAGCAGTGAGTCCAACAATGAGCAGTTCTTC	CASSESNNEQFF
-	TRBJ1-5	17	-	TRBV6-1	TGTGCCAGCAGTGTCTTGCTTCGGGGGGTGGGCAATCAGCCCCAGCATTTT	CASSVLLRGVGNQPQHF
-	TRBJ2-1	17	-	TRBV7-9	TGTGCCAGCAGCTACCCGGTAGGGGGCGGGAACTACAATGAGCAGTTCTTC	CASSYPVGGGNYNEQFF
TRBD1	TRBJ2-7	14	-	TRBV7-6	TGTGCCAGCAGCTCGGGACAGGGGTGGTCCGAGCAGTACTTC	CASSSGQGWSEQYF
-	TRBJ2-1	15	-	TRBV9	TGTGCCAGCAGCGTAACCCCCTCAGGAAGGGATGAGCAGTTCTTC	CASSVTPSGRDEQFF
-	TRBJ1-1	14	-	TRBV5-5	TGTGCCAGCAGCGGGGGACCCTTGAACACTGAAGCTTTCTTT	CASSGGPLNTEAFF
TRBD2	TRBJ2-7	15	-	TRBV27	TGTGCCAGCAGTTTATATTACGGGAGGGCCTACGAGCAGTACTTC	CASSLYYGRAYEQYF
TRBD2	TRBJ2-3	16	-	TRBV9	TGTGCCAGCAGCGTAGCCCTAGCGGGACGCACAGATACGCAGTATTTT	CASSVALAGRTDTQYF